This T cell receptor beta chain came from a study of blood T cell repertoires in COVID-19. Libraries were prepared by immunoSEQ multiplex PCR; TCRdb keeps only in-frame clonotypes and omits some of them. The repertoire consists of 400,000 or so clones, with roughly 87% occurring once and the leading ten covering more than 0.55%. This clone was recorded once. The origin of this receptor is a man aged 18 to 30 who had recovered from COVID-19. The sequenced material came from PBMCs or T cells enriched from blood (not recorded which).

Here the CDR3 reads CAWFPRGGTGGSYEQYF. The CDR3 DNA reads as TGTGCCTGGTTCCCCCGGGGGGGGACAGGGGGGTCCTACGAGCAGTACTTC. This chain joins TRBV30 and TRBJ2-7, with 11 bases identical to TRBD1. V shed 5 bases and J 1 base; nucleotides not matched to a gene: 13. The CDR3 is 17 residues long. Germline CDR1 GTSNPN, CDR2 SVGIG (reference sequence).